The sequence of this TCR beta chain was determined in a study of T-cell reconstitution after alpha-beta-depleted transplantation in children. V shed 3 bases and J 3 bases; nucleotides not matched to a gene: 3. The CDR3 has 15 amino acids. Per the germline V gene, CDR1 is SGHDT and CDR2 is YYEEEE. This clonotype was counted ten times or more. Unique molecular identifiers tagged the TCRbeta library. MiXCR, applied by TCRdb to the PCR reads, yields one record per CDR3 protein. Among some 530,000 distinct CDR3 sequences listed, around 12% were seen once. The sample here was PBMCs from the stem cell graft donor, taken from the stem cell graft. The TCR originated in a human donor who donated a stem cell graft to a child with combined immunodeficiency. The gene calls are TRBV5-6 and TRBJ2-7; 13 bases are a match to TRBD2. CDR3 in DNA: TGTGCCAGCAGCTCCGGGACTAGCGGGAACTACGAGCAGTACTTC. It is translated as CASSSGTSGNYEQYF. Together with reference TRBV5-6 and TRBJ2-7, the CDR3 gives the full variable domain: DAGVTQSPTHLIKTRGQQVTLRCSPKSGHDTVSWYQQALGQGPQFIFQYYEEEERQRGNFPDRFSGHQFPNYSSELNVNALLLGDSALYLCASSSGTSGNYEQYFGPGTRLTVT.